The 25 T cell receptor beta chains listed next were all sequenced from one sample in a study of cytomegalovirus exposure and HLA in healthy donors. A multiplex PCR was run with 60 Vbeta primers and 13 Jbeta primers. Here immunoSEQ multiplex PCR was the method, and the copy in TCRdb shows in-frame clones only, minus some. The repertoire holds over 150,000 clones, with 75% as singletons. Sequencing used PBMCs. The receptors stem from a woman aged 50 to 60 in good health and CMV-seropositive.

This chain joins TRBV6-6 and TRBJ1-4; D might be TRBD1 (6 bases). The germline gives CDR1 MNHNY, CDR2 SVGAGI (reference sequence). The V end lost 10 bases, the J end lost 12 bases, and 21 bases lay between the germline ends. The length of the CDR3 is 13 residues. CDR3 coding DNA: TGTGCCACCACAGGGTTTGGTGGCGAGGAACTGTTTTTT. It yields the protein CATTGFGGEELFF.

The genes are TRBV29-1 and TRBJ1-1; D gene uncertain. Germline values: CDR1 SQVTM, CDR2 ANQGSEA. V was clipped by 7 bases and J by 5 bases, with 17 bases between them. The length of the CDR3 is 13 residues. The CDR3 sequence is CSGFTSGRTEAFF. The CDR3 bases are TGCAGCGGCTTCACGTCGGGGAGGACTGAAGCTTTCTTT. Based on the CDR3 plus reference TRBV29-1 and TRBJ1-1, the full variable domain is SAVISQKPSRDICQRGTSLTIQCQVDSQVTMMFWYRQQPGQSLTLIATANQGSEATYESGFVIDKFPISRPNLTFSTLTVSNMSPEDSSIYLCSGFTSGRTEAFFGQGTRLTVV.

The table lists this clone with a few counts. This chain joins TRBV6-1 and TRBJ1-2; D call uncertain. Trimming left V 2 bases short and J 4 bases short, with 11 bases between. The germline gives CDR1 MNHNS, CDR2 SASEGT. The CDR3 consists of 14 residues. The CDR3: CASSESLGPYGYTF. Written as DNA, the CDR3 is TGTGCCAGCAGTGAAAGTCTTGGGCCCTATGGCTACACCTTC.

Comment on this clone: No conserved phenylalanine or tryptophan ends this CDR3, so it is likely a read error. The chain employs TRBV27 and TRBJ1-6; TRBD1 matches 10 bases. V dropped 6 bases and J dropped 10; count of bases not matched to a gene: 9. The CDR3 extends over 15 amino acids. CDR1 is MNHEY, CDR2 SMNVEV, per germline (reference sequence). In DNA, the CDR3 is TGTGCCAGCAGAACCGGGACAGGGGAAGGCTCACCCCTCCACTCT. It specifies CASRTGTGEGSPLHS.

In nucleotides, the CDR3 is TGTGCCAGTAGTCCCAACTTTGCAACTAATGAAAAACTGTTTTTT. Protein: CASSPNFATNEKLFF. V and J are TRBV19 and TRBJ1-4, with D hard to call. Germline CDR1 is LNHDA and CDR2 is SQIVND (reference sequence). V dropped 5 bases and J dropped 0 bases, with 10 bases sitting between them. The CDR3 length is 15 residues.

This rearrangement joins TRBV13 to TRBJ2-1; D perhaps matches TRBD2 (6 bases). From germline, CDR1 is PRHDT and CDR2 FYEKMQ (reference sequence). The V and J ends lost 6 bases and 2 bases respectively, with 14 bases between them. There are 15 residues in the CDR3. The CDR3 nucleotides are TGTGCCAGCAGAACTGGGGGGACTCCCTACAATGAGCAGTTCTTC. Translating gives CASRTGGTPYNEQFF.

The chain employs TRBV4-1 and TRBJ2-5; 11 bases are a match to TRBD2. Germline CDR1 and CDR2: MGHRA and YSYEKL. The V and J ends lost 1 base and 4 bases, in that order; junction bases with no gene match: 8. CDR3 size: 17 residues. The CDR3 protein is CASSQGLAGGFGETQYF. The DNA for the CDR3 is TGCGCCAGCAGCCAAGGGCTAGCGGGGGGTTTCGGAGAGACCCAGTACTTC.

The gene calls are TRBV11-1 and TRBJ1-2; D is possibly TRBD1 (6 bases). Germline lookup yields CDR1 SGHAT and CDR2 FQDESV (reference sequence). The V and J ends lost 6 bases and 1 base respectively, with 18 bases between them. The CDR3 loop spans 16 amino acids. CDR3 in DNA: TGTGCCAGCAGGGGACGCCTCGGACAGATTAACTATGGCTACACCTTC. It specifies CASRGRLGQINYGYTF. The entire variable domain, with the rest obtained from reference TRBV11-1 and TRBJ1-2, is as follows: EAEVAQSPRYKITEKSQAVAFWCDPISGHATLYWYRQILGQGPELLVQFQDESVVDDSQLPKDRFSAERLKGVDSTLKIQPAELGDSAMYLCASRGRLGQINYGYTFGSGTRLTVV.

The V and J genes are TRBV4-1 and TRBJ2-7; 7 bases map to TRBD1. The ends lost 4 bases at V and 1 base at J; junction bases unmatched: 10. This CDR3 spans 16 amino acids. Germline V gene lookup returns CDR1 MGHRA and CDR2 YSYEKL. The CDR3 nucleotides read TGCGCCAGCAGCCCAAGTCAAAGGACAGGATCCTACGAGCAGTACTTC. Residues: CASSPSQRTGSYEQYF.

The chain couples TRBV5-1 to TRBJ1-3; D gene ambiguous. Trimming took 5 bases from V and 2 from J, leaving 17 bases between them. The length of the CDR3 is 16 residues. The germline V gene has CDR1 SGHRS and CDR2 YFSETQ. CDR3 bases: TGCGCCAGCAGTCCCAACCCCGGGAAGACTGGAAACACCATATATTTT. Translating gives CASSPNPGKTGNTIYF.

The V gene is TRBV5-3, the J gene TRBJ1-1; 9 bases are shared with TRBD1. TRBV5-3 carries the ORF label, with uncertain function. V lost 4 bases and J lost 5; bases outside the gene matches: 0. There are 12 residues in the CDR3. CDR3 coding DNA: TGTGCCAGAAGCGGGACAGGGACTGAAGCTTTCTTT. Its protein product is CARSGTGTEAFF.

The rearrangement links TRBV9 to TRBJ2-2, with TRBD1 as a possible D gene (6 bases). Germline V gene data show CDR1 as SGDLS and CDR2 as YYNGEE. The CDR3 extends over 15 amino acids. Trimming left V 3 bases short and J 8 bases short, with 17 bases between. The DNA for the CDR3 is TGTGCCAGCAGCGCGCAGGGGCGATTGGTTGGGGAGCTGTTTTTT. It yields the protein CASSAQGRLVGELFF.

This clone was recorded once. The chain carries TRBV5-5 and TRBJ1-1; D gene uncertain. The CDR3 loop spans 15 amino acids. In germline, CDR1 is SGHKS, CDR2 YYEKEE (reference sequence). V lost 1 base and J 0 bases, leaving 10 bases between the germline ends. CDR3: CASSLYGDMNTEAFF. For the CDR3, the DNA is TGTGCCAGCAGCTTGTACGGAGATATGAACACTGAAGCTTTCTTT.

This chain joins TRBV2 and TRBJ2-6; 10 bases are shared with TRBD1. Germline V gene data show CDR1 as SNHLY and CDR2 as FYNNEI. This CDR3 is built from 17 residues. V shed 3 bases, J shed 2 bases, and the junction held 4 bases outside the gene matches. CDR3 nucleotide sequence: TGTGCCAGCAGTGAGGAGACAGGGGGCACTGGGGCCAACGTCCTGACTTTC. Its translation: CASSEETGGTGANVLTF.

V usage is TRBV2 and J usage is TRBJ2-6; D might be TRBD2 (5 bases). The V end was cut by 2 bases, the J end by 2 bases, with 10 bases between. Germline V gives CDR1 SNHLY, CDR2 FYNNEI. The length of the CDR3 is 16 residues. CDR3 loop: CASSETGLPGANVLTF. The CDR3, as DNA: TGTGCCAGCAGTGAAACGGGGTTACCTGGGGCCAACGTCCTGACTTTC.

The CDR3 region has the DNA TGCAGCGGGGGACAGTCCACAGATACGCAGTATTTT. This gives the protein CSGGQSTDTQYF. J is TRBJ2-3 and V is TRBV29-1; TRBD1 agrees at 7 bases. The CDR3 runs 12 residues. The ends lost 7 bases at V and 2 bases at J; junction bases unmatched: 3. The germline gives CDR1 SQVTM, CDR2 ANQGSEA.

The CDR3 is CAWSVSGHRSSGNTIYF. The DNA of the CDR3 is TGTGCCTGGAGTGTATCGGGACACCGATCCTCTGGAAACACCATATATTTT. The chain carries TRBV30 and TRBJ1-3, with D perhaps matching TRBD1 (6 bases). This CDR3 contains 17 residues. In germline, CDR1 is GTSNPN, CDR2 SVGIG (reference sequence). The V and J ends lost 0 bases and 0 bases respectively, with 15 bases between them.

V gene TRBV11-2 combines with J gene TRBJ1-1; D remains ambiguous. Germline V gene lookup returns CDR1 SGHAT and CDR2 FQNNGV. Trimming removed 4 bases at V and 0 bases at J, with 12 bases between. The CDR3 has 15 amino acids. In DNA form, the CDR3 reads TGTGCCAGCAGCTCTAGTTTCGGGGTGAACACTGAAGCTTTCTTT. Translated, it gives CASSSSFGVNTEAFF. The full variable domain, with the rest looked up from reference TRBV11-2 and TRBJ1-1, is EAGVAQSPRYKIIEKRQSVAFWCNPISGHATLYWYQQILGQGPKLLIQFQNNGVVDDSQLPKDRFSAERLKGVDSTLKIQPAKLEDSAVYLCASSSSFGVNTEAFFGQGTRLTVV.

The chain couples TRBV5-6 to TRBJ2-7; possibly TRBD1 for D (6 bases). Deletions cut 4 bases from V and 3 bases from J, with 17 bases between. The CDR3 is 15 amino acids. Germline V gene lookup returns CDR1 SGHDT and CDR2 YYEEEE. CDR3: CASSPQGIGGYEQYF. For the CDR3, the DNA is TGTGCCAGCAGCCCACAGGGAATCGGTGGCTACGAGCAGTACTTC.

The chain is built from TRBV29-1 and TRBJ1-4, with TRBD1 identical over 8 bases. V lost 7 bases to trimming and J lost 7 bases; unmatched junction nucleotides: 5. The CDR3 is 12 amino acids. Germline loops: CDR1 SQVTM, CDR2 ANQGSEA. CDR3 amino acids: CSATGEGEKLFF. The CDR3 nucleotides read TGCAGCGCGACAGGGGAGGGTGAAAAACTGTTTTTT.

The V and J genes are TRBV6-1 and TRBJ1-3, with a weak D call TRBD1 (6 bases). V was cut by 3 bases and J by 3 bases, with 6 bases left in between. Germline CDR1 is MNHNS and CDR2 is SASEGT. This CDR3 contains 13 residues. CDR3 DNA sequence: TGTGCCAGCAGTGACAGGGGTGGAAACACCATATATTTT. It codes for CASSDRGGNTIYF.

The CDR3 is CASRDRGIHSGANVLTF. CDR3 nucleotide sequence: TGTGCCAGCAGGGACAGGGGAATTCACTCTGGGGCCAACGTCCTGACTTTC. The V call is TRBV2, the J call TRBJ2-6; TRBD1 matches 9 bases. Per the germline V gene, CDR1 is SNHLY and CDR2 is FYNNEI. The V and J ends lost 6 bases and 0 bases, in that order; junction bases with no gene match: 6. This CDR3 region has 17 residues.

This clone was seen just once. The chain carries TRBV18 and TRBJ2-5; TRBD2 aligns across 9 bases. From germline, CDR1 is KGHSH and CDR2 LQKENI. Trimming removed 4 bases from V and 4 bases from J; junction bases left unmatched: 1. This CDR3 contains 13 residues. The CDR3 bases are TGTGCCAGCTCACAACTAGCGGGAGAGACCCAGTACTTC. Protein: CASSQLAGETQYF.

The rearrangement links TRBV29-1 to TRBJ2-1, with 10 nucleotides matching TRBD2. The CDR3 covers 15 residues. Germline assignment: CDR1 SQVTM and CDR2 ANQGSEA. J lost 4 bases, V lost 2 bases, and 5 bases had no gene match. Here the CDR3 reads CSVELSSGGYNEQFF. The CDR3 DNA reads TGCAGCGTTGAACTGTCTAGCGGGGGATACAATGAGCAGTTCTTC.

The gene calls are TRBV5-6 and TRBJ2-5; D might be TRBD1 (6 bases). From germline, CDR1 is SGHDT and CDR2 YYEEEE. There are 14 residues in the CDR3. The V end was cut by 0 bases, the J end by 5 bases, with 11 bases between. As DNA, the CDR3 is TGTGCCAGCAGCTTGGCAGCAGGGGTCGAGACCCAGTACTTC. Its translation is CASSLAAGVETQYF.